This TCR beta chain originates from a study of shared clonotypes between healthy human individuals. Some clones are missing from TCRdb's copy, which holds only in-frame ones; the method was immunoSEQ multiplex PCR. The sample comprises 2 million to 2.5 million clones, about 95% of which are singletons, and 0.9% to 1.3% rests with the top ten. In germline, CDR1 is SGDLS, CDR2 YYNGEE. The V gene lost 2 bases and the J gene lost 7 bases, with 19 bases spanning the gap. This CDR3 has 16 residues. Study outcomes and limitations: Clonotypes shared by all four sorted-subset donors had higher generation probabilities than non-shared clonotypes. Enrolling few donors narrowed the genetic and exposure-history diversity that was represented. Sample collection involved blood only; tissue repertoires are likely different.

Concerning this clone: Its antigen is still unknown.

CD8 cells regarded as naive lacked CD45RO, were positively chosen for CCR7, and omitted terminally differentiated effector memory CD45RA+ cells. This chain links TRBV9 with TRBJ1-5; tentative D call: TRBD1 (6 bases). The clonotype originates from a man between 18 and 29 years old in good health. Sequencing input: naive CD8+ T cells sorted from blood. CDR3 protein: CASSVPQGSPAQPQHF. In DNA, the CDR3 is TGTGCCAGCAGCGTTCCTCAGGGGTCTCCAGCACAGCCCCAGCATTTT.